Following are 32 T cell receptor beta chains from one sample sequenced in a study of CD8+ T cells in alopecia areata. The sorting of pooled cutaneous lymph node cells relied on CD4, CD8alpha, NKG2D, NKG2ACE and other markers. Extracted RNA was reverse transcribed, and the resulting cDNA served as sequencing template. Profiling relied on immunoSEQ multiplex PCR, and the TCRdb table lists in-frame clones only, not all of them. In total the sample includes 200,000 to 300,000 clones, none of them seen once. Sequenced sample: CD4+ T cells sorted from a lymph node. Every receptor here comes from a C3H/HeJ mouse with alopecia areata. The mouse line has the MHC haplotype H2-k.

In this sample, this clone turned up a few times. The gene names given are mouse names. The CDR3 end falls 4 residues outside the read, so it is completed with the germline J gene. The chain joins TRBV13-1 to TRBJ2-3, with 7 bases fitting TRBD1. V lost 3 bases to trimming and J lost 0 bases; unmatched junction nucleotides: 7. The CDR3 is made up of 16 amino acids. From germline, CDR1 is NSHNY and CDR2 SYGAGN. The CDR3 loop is CASSAPGTDSAETLYF. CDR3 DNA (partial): TGTGCCAGCAGTGCTCCCGGGACAGATAGTGCAGAA.

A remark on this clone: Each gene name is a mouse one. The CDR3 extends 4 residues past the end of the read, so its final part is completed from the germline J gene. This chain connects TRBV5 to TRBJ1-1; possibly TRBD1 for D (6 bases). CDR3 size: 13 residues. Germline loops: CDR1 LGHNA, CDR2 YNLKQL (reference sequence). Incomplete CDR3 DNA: TGTGCCAGCAGCCAAACCGGGACAACA. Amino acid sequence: CASSQTGTT. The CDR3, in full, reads CASSQTGTTEVFF.

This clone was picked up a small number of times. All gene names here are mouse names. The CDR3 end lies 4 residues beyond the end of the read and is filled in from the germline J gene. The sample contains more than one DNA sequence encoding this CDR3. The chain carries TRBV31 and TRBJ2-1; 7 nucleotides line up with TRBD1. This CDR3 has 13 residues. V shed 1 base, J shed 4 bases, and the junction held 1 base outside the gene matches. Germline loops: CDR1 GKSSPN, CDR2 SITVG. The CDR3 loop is CAWSPGQYAEQFF. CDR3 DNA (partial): TGTGCCTGGAGTCCGGGACAGTATGCT.

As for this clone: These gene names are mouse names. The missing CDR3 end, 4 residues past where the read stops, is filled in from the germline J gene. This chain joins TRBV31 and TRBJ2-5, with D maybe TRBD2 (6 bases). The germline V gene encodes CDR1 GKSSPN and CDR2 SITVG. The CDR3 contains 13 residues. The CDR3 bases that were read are TGTGCCTGGAGTCTAGTGGGGGACGAC. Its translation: CAWSLVGDD. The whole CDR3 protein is CAWSLVGDDTQYF. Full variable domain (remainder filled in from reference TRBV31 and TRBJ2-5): AQTIHQWPVAEIKAVGSPLSLGCTIKGKSSPNLYWYWQATGGTLQQLFYSITVGQVESVVQLNLSASRPKDDQFILSTEKLLLSHSGFYLCAWSLVGDDTQYFGPGTRLLVL.

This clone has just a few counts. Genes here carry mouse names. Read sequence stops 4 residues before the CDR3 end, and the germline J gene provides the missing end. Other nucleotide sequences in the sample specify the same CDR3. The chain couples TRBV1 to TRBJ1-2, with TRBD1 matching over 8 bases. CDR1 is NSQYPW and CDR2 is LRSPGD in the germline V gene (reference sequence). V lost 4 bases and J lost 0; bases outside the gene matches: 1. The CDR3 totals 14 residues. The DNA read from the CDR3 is TGCACCTGCAGTGGGGGACAGGCAAACTCC. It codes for CTCSGGQANS. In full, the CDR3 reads CTCSGGQANSDYTF.

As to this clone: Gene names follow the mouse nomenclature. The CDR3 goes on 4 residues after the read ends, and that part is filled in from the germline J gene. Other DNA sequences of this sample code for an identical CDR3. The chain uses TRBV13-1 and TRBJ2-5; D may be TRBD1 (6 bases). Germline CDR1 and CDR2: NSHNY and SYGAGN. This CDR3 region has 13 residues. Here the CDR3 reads CASSVGTKDTQYF. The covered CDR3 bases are TGTGCCAGCAGTGTCGGGACAAAAGAC.

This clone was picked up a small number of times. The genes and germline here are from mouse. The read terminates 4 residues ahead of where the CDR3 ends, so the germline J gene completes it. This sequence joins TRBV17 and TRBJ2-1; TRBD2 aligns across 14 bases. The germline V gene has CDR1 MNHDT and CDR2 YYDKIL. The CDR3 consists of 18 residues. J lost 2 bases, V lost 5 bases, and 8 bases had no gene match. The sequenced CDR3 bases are TGTGCTAGCAGTGCCGGGACTGGGGGGGCGCGTGACTATGCT. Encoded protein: CASSAGTGGARDYA. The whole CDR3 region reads CASSAGTGGARDYAEQFF.

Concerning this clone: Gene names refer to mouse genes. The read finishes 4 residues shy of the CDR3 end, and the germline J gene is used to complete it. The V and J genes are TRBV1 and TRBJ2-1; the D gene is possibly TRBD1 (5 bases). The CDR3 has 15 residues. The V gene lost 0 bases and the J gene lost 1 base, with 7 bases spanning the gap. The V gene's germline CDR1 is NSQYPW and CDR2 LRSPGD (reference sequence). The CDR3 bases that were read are TGCACCTGCAGTGCAGATGAGGGGAACTATGCT. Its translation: CTCSADEGNYA. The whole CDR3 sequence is CTCSADEGNYAEQFF.

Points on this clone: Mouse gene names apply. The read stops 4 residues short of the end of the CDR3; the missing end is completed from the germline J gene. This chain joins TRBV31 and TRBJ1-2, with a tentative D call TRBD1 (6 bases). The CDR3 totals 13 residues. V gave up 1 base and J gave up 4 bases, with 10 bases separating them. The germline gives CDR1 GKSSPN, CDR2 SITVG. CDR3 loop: CAWSPTGSSDYTF. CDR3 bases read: TGTGCCTGGAGTCCAACAGGGAGCTCC.

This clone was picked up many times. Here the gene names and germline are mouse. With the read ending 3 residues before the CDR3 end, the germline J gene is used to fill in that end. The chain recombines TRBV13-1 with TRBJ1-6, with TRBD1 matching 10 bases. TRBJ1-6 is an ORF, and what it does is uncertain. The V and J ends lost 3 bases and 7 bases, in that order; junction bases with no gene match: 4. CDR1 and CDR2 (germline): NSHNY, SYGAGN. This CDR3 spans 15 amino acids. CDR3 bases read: TGTGCCAGCAGTGGTGACAGGGGGCGGAATTCGCCC. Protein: CASSGDRGRNSP. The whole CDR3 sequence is CASSGDRGRNSPLYF.

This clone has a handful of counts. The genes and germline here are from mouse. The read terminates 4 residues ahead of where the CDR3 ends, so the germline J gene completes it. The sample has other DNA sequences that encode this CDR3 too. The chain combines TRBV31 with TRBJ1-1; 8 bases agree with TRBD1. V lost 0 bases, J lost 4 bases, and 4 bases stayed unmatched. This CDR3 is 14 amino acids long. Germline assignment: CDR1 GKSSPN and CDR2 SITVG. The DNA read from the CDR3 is TGTGCCTGGAGTCTAGGACAGGGTGGCACA. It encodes CAWSLGQGGT. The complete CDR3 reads CAWSLGQGGTEVFF.

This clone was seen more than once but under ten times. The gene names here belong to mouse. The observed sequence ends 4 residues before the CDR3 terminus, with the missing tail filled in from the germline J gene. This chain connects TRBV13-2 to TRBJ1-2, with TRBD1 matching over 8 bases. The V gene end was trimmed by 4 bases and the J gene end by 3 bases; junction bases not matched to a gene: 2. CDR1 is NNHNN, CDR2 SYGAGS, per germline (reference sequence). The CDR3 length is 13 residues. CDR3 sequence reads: CASGTGGDSDYTF. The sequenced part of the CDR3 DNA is TGTGCCAGCGGTACAGGGGGAGACTCC.

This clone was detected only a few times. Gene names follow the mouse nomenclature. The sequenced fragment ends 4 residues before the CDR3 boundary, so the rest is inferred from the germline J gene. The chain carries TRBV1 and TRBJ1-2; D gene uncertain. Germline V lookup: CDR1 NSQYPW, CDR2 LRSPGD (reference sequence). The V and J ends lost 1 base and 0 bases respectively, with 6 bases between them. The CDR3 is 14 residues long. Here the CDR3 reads CTCSAGVANSDYTF. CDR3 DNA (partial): TGCACCTGCAGTGCAGGGGTTGCAAACTCC.

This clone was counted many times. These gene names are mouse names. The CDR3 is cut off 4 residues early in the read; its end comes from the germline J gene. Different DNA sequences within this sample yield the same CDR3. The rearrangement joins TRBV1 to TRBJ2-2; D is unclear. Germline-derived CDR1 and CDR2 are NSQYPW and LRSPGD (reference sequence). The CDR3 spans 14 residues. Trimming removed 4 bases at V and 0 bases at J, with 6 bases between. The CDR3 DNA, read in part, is TGCACCTGCAGTGGACAAGCAAACACCGGG. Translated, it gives CTCSGQANTG. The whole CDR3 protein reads CTCSGQANTGQLYF.

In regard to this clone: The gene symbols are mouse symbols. The DNA read from the CDR3 is TGTGCCAGCGGTGAGGGGAGGGCCGGCACCGGG. This translates into CASGEGRAGTG. The whole CDR3 sequence is CASGEGRAGTGQLYF. The V call is TRBV13-2, the J call TRBJ2-2; D gene unclear. The read ends 4 residues early relative to the CDR3; the germline J gene fills the gap. Germline V gene sequence: CDR1 NNHNN, CDR2 SYGAGS (reference sequence). V gave up 2 bases and J gave up 4 bases, with 12 bases separating them. The CDR3 totals 15 residues.

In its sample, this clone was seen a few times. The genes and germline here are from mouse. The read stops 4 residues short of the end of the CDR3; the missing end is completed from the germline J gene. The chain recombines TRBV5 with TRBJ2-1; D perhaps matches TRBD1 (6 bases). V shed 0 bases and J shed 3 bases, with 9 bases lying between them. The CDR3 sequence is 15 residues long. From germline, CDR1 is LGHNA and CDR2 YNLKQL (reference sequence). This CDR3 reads CASSQDPQGYAEQFF. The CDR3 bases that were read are TGTGCCAGCAGCCAAGATCCACAGGGCTATGCT.

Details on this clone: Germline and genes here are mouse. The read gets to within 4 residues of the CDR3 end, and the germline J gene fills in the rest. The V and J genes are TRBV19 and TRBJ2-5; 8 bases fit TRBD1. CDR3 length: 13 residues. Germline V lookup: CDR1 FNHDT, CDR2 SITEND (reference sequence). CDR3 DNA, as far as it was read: TGTGCCAGCAACCGACAGGGGAAAGAC. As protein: CASNRQGKD. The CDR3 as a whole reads CASNRQGKDTQYF.

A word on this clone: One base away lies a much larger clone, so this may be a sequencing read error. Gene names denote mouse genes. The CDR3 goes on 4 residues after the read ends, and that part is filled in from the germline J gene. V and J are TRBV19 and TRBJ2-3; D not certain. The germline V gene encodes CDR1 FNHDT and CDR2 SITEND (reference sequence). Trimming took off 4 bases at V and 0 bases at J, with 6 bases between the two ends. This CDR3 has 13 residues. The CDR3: CASSPWSAETLYF. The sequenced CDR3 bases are TGTGCCAGCAGTCCCTGGAGTGCAGAA. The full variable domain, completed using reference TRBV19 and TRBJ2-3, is GGIITQTPKFLIGQEGQKLTLKCQQNFNHDTMYWYRQDSGKGLRLIYYSITENDLQKGDLSEGYDASREKKSSFSLTVTSAQKNEMAVFLCASSPWSAETLYFGSGTRLTVL.

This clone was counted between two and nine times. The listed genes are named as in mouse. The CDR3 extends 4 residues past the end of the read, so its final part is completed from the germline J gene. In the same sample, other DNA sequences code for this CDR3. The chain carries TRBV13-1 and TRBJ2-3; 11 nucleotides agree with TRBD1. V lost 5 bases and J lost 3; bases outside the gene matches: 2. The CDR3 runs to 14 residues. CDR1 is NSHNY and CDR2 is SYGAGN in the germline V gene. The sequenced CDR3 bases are TGTGCCAGCAGGGGACAGGGGGGGGCAGAA. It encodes CASRGQGGAE. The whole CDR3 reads CASRGQGGAETLYF.

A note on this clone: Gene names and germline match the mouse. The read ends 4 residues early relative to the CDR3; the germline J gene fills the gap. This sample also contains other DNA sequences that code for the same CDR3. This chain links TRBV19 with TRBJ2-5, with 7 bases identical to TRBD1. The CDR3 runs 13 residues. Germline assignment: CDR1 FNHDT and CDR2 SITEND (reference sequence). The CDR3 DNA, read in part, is TGTGCCAGCAGTTCACAGGGGAAGGAC. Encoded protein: CASSSQGKD. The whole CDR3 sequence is CASSSQGKDTQYF.

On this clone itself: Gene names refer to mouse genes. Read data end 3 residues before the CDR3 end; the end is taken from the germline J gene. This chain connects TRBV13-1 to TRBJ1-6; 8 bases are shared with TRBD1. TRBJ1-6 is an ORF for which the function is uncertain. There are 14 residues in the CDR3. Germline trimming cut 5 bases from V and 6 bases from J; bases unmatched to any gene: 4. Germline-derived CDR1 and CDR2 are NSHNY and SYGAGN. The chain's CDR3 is CASRRTGSNSPLYF. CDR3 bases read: TGTGCCAGCAGGAGGACAGGGAGTAATTCGCCC.

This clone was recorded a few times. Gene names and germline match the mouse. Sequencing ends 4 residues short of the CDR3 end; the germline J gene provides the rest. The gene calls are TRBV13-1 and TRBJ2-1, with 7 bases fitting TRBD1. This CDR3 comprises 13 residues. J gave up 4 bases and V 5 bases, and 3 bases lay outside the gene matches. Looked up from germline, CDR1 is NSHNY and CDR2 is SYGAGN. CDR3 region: CASRTGQYAEQFF. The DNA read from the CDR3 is TGTGCCAGCAGGACGGGACAGTATGCT.

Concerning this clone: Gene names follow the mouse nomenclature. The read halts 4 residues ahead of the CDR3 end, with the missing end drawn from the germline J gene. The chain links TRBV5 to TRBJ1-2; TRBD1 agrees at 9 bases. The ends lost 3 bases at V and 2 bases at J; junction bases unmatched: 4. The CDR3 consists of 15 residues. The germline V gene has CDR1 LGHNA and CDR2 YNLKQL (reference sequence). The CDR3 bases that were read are TGTGCCAGCAGCCAGGACAGGGGATCTAACTCC. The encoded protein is CASSQDRGSNS. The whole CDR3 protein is CASSQDRGSNSDYTF.

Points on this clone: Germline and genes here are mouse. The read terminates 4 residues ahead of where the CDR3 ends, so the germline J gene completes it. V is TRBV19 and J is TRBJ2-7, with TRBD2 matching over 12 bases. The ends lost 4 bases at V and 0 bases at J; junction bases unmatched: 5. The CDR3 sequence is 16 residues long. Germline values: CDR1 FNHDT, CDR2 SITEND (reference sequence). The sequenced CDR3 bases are TGTGCCAGCAGTGGGGACTGGGGGGTCAGCTCCTAT. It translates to CASSGDWGVSSY. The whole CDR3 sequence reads CASSGDWGVSSYEQYF.

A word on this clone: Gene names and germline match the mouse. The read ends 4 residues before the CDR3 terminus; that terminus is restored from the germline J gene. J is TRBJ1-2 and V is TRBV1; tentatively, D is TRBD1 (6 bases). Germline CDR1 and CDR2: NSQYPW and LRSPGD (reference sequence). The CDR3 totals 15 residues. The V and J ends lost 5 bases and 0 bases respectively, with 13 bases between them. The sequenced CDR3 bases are TGCACCTGCAGTTCCCGGGACAATGCAAACTCC. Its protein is CTCSSRDNANS. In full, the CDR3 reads CTCSSRDNANSDYTF.

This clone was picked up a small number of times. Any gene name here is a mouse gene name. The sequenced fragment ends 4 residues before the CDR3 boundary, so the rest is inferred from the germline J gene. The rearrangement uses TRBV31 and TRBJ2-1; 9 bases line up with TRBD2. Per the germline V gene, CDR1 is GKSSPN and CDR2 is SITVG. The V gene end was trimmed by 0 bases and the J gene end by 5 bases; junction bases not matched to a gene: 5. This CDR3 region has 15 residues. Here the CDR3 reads CAWSLGWGGDAEQFF. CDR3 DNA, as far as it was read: TGTGCCTGGAGTCTAGGCTGGGGGGGAGATGCT.

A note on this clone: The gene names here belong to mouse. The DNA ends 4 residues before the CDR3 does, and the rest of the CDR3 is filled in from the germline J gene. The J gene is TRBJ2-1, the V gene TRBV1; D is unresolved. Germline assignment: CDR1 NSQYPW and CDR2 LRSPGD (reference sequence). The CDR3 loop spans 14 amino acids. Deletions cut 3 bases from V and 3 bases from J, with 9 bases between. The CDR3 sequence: CTCSAPGFYAEQFF. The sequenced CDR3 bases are TGCACCTGCAGTGCTCCAGGCTTCTATGCT.

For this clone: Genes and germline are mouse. CDR3 bases read: TGTGCCAGCATCGACAGGGGATCAAACACA. The encoded protein is CASIDRGSNT. The whole CDR3 reads CASIDRGSNTEVFF. The chain joins TRBV19 to TRBJ1-1; 8 positions match TRBD1. With the read ending 4 residues before the CDR3 end, the germline J gene is used to fill in that end. Germline-derived CDR1 and CDR2 are FNHDT and SITEND (reference sequence). The CDR3 loop spans 14 amino acids. Trimming cost V 6 bases and J 0 bases; bases outside gene matches: 4.

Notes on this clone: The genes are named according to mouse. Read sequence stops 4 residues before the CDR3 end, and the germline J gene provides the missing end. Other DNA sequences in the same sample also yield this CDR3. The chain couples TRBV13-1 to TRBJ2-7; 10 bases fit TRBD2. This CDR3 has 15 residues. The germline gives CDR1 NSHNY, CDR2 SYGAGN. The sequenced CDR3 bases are TGTGCCAGCAGTGATCCGGGACTGGGGAGGTAT. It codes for CASSDPGLGRY. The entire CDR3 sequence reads CASSDPGLGRYEQYF.

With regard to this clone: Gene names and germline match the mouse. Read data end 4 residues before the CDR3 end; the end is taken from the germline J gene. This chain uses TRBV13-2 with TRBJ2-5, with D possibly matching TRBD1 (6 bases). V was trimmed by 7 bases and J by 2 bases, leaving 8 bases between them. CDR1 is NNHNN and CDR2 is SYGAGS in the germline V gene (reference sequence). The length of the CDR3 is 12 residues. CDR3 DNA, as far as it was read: TGTGCCAGCAGGGACATCCAAGAC. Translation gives CASRDIQD. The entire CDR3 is CASRDIQDTQYF.

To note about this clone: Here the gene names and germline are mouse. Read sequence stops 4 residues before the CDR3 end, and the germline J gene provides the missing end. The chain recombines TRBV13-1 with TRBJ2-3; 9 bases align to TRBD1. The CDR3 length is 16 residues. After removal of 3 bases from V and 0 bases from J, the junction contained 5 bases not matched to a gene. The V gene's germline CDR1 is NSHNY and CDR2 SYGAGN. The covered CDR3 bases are TGTGCCAGCAGTGCCACGGGACAGGGAAGTGCAGAA. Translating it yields CASSATGQGSAE. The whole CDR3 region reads CASSATGQGSAETLYF.

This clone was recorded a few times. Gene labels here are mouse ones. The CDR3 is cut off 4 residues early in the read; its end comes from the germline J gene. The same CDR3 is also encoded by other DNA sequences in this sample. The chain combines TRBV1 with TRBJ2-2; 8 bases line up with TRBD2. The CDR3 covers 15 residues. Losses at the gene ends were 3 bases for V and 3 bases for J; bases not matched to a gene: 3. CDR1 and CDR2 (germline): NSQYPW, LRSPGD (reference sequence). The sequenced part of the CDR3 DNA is TGCACCTGCAGTGCGGGGGGGGCCCACACCGGG. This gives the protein CTCSAGGAHTG. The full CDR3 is CTCSAGGAHTGQLYF.